The present TCR beta chain was sequenced within a study of T-cell reconstitution after alpha-beta-depleted transplantation in children. The CDR3 has 15 amino acids. The V gene lost 10 bases and the J gene lost 0 bases, with 18 bases spanning the gap. Germline V gene data show CDR1 as LGHNT and CDR2 as FRNRAP. Findings of the study overall: Newly produced T cells mostly provided counts and TCRbeta diversity after one year, as hyperexpanded clones declined. Several hundred rapidly expanded clones from non-depleted graft cells reportedly supplied alpha-beta T cells about two months post-transplant.

Unique molecular identifiers were built into the TCRbeta library. TCRdb independently ran MiXCR on the PCR reads; one entry per CDR3 protein. The data contain about 100,000 distinct CDR3 sequences, roughly 7.1% of them singletons. Remarks on this clonotype: Its specificity is unknown. A clone one base away is much larger, so this may be a read error.

The source material was PBMCs, sampled before TCRalphabeta/CD19-depleted stem cell transplant. This sequence originates from a boy between 2 and 10 years old with acute lymphoblastic leukemia, due to receive a stem cell transplant. The chain uses TRBV12-5 and TRBJ1-1; D possibly corresponds to TRBD1 (6 bases). Here the CDR3 reads CAIGGARLMNTEAFF. The CDR3 nucleotides read TGTGCTATTGGGGGGGCTAGACTTATGAACACTGAAGCTTTCTTT.